This T cell receptor (beta chain) was profiled in a study of blood T cells in healthy people across ages. Points from the study as a whole: It was not known whether donors were CMV positive (a possible confounder of expanded clonotype changes).

This clonotype was picked up many times. Its antigen is as yet unknown. V lost 1 base and J lost 2, with 8 bases in between. The CDR3 length is 14 residues. Germline V gene sequence: CDR1 MNHNS, CDR2 SASEGT. Together with a sample-barcoded 5' primer, a J-beta primer mix was included in a second PCR lasting roughly 6 to 12 cycles. Tags on each cDNA molecule came from a template-switch adaptor with 12 random nucleotides. One entry per CDR3 protein results from TCRdb running MiXCR on the 5' RACE reads. The profile covers about 1,800,000 distinct CDR3 sequences, with 28% appearing a single time and 7.7% taken by the ten largest. Donors were healthy Caucasian individuals from Russia aged about 6 to 100.

This chain connects TRBV6-1 to TRBJ2-5; D remains ambiguous. The sample taken for sequencing was blood. The TCR originated in a woman aged 25 to 39 in good health. The CDR3 loop reads CASSEVTAQETQYF. The CDR3 DNA is TGTGCCAGCAGTGAAGTAACAGCTCAAGAGACCCAGTACTTC.